This T cell receptor beta chain is drawn from a study of metastatic and nonmetastatic thyroid tumors. Study as a whole: It was across blood and tumor or nodule tissue from malignant and benign thyroid patients that repertoires were compared. General study points: Significantly greater TCR beta diversity was reportedly found in malignant thyroid tumors than in benign nodules (in blood and tumor).

Germline CDR1 is SGHNT and CDR2 is YYREEE (reference sequence). This CDR3 has 12 residues. Trimming pared 5 bases from V and 5 bases from J, leaving 10 bases between. On this clone itself: Its antigen is not known.

All patients were treatment-naive before thyroid surgery. In the original processing: Clinicopathological groups differed in CDR3, with these differences serving to build a distant-metastasis classifier for papillary thyroid cancer. MiXCR re-clonotyped the PCR reads for TCRdb. The V and J calls reflect TCRdb's pipeline rather than the authors' work. The sample carries about 93,000 clones, approximately 9% recorded once. The source material was blood. V usage is TRBV5-4 and J usage is TRBJ1-1; D remains unclear. The source is a female donor with papillary thyroid cancer or a benign thyroid nodule (not recorded which). Some clones in this sample may be carry-over from other donors' samples. The DNA of the CDR3 is TGTGCCAGCAGTTCGGGGTTTACTGAAGCTTTCTTT. Its protein is CASSSGFTEAFF.